Listed below are T cell receptor beta chains from one sample, sequenced in a study of blood T cell repertoires in COVID-19. Profiled with immunoSEQ multiplex PCR; TCRdb holds only in-frame clones, not every one. The data contain 210,000 or so clones, around 84% of them seen just once; the ten biggest clones take up roughly 4.1%. The material sequenced was peripheral blood. These receptors all come from a man aged 50-60 years with acute or convalescent COVID-19. Both conserved end residues are part of each CDR3. The D gene is left open where the match is weak. Expanded clones are given a class, and other clones once, few, many or no size at all.

CDR3 length: 15
D gene: TRBD1
V gene: TRBV6-5
J gene: TRBJ1-3
clone size: NA
CDR3 DNA: TGTGCCAGCAGGAGACAGGGGGCGACTGGAAACACCATATATTTT
CDR3 protein: CASRRQGATGNTIYF

CDR3 length: 15
D gene: NA
V gene: TRBV9
J gene: TRBJ1-6
clone size: NA
CDR3 DNA: TGTGCCAGCAGCTCCGACACGACAGATAATTCACCCCTCCACTTT
CDR3 protein: CASSSDTTDNSPLHF

CDR3 length: 19
D gene: NA
V gene: TRBV4-1
J gene: TRBJ2-6
clone size: NA
CDR3 DNA: TGCGCCAGCAGCCACCTGCAGGGTCAAACGCTCTCTGGGGCCAACGTCCTGACTTTC
CDR3 protein: CASSHLQGQTLSGANVLTF

CDR3 length: 11
D gene: NA
V gene: TRBV30
J gene: TRBJ1-1
clone size: once
CDR3 DNA: TGTGCCTGGATGGGGGCCCGTTCGGCTTTCTTT
CDR3 protein: CAWMGARSAFF

CDR3 length: 11
D gene: NA
V gene: TRBV30
J gene: TRBJ1-2
clone size: NA
CDR3 DNA: TGTGCCTGGCCCTATCTAGAGGGCTACACCTTC
CDR3 protein: CAWPYLEGYTF

CDR3 length: 16
D gene: NA
V gene: TRBV6-5
J gene: TRBJ2-7
clone size: NA
CDR3 DNA: TGTGCCAGCAGTTACGCCCCCCGGACTAAATATTACGAGCAGTACTTC
CDR3 protein: CASSYAPRTKYYEQYF

CDR3 length: 16
D gene: NA
V gene: TRBV25-1
J gene: TRBJ1-6
clone size: few
CDR3 DNA: TGTGCCAGCAGTGCTCGACCCCAGGGTAGGAGTTCACCCCTCCACTTT
CDR3 protein: CASSARPQGRSSPLHF

CDR3 length: 15
D gene: TRBD1
V gene: TRBV27
J gene: TRBJ2-1
clone size: NA
CDR3 DNA: TGTGCCAGCAGTTTTAGACAGGGGCCCTACAATGAGCAGTTCTTC
CDR3 protein: CASSFRQGPYNEQFF

CDR3 length: 16
D gene: TRBD1
V gene: TRBV15
J gene: TRBJ1-5
clone size: NA
CDR3 DNA: TGTGCCACCAGCAGAGTGGGAGGACAGGGGAGGCAGCCCCAGCATTTT
CDR3 protein: CATSRVGGQGRQPQHF

CDR3 length: 15
D gene: TRBD1
V gene: TRBV7-2
J gene: TRBJ1-3
clone size: NA
CDR3 DNA: TGTGCCAGCAGCCCGGACAGGGTCTCTGGAAACACCATATATTTT
CDR3 protein: CASSPDRVSGNTIYF

CDR3 length: 19
D gene: TRBD1
V gene: TRBV11-2
J gene: TRBJ1-3
clone size: NA
CDR3 DNA: TGTGCCAGCAGACTCGCCGGGACAGGGGGCGTTGGATCGAGAAACACCATATATTTT
CDR3 protein: CASRLAGTGGVGSRNTIYF

CDR3 length: 14
D gene: NA
V gene: TRBV18
J gene: TRBJ1-2
clone size: once
CDR3 DNA: TGTGCCAGCTCACCGCAGGGTGAACACTATGGCTACACCTTC
CDR3 protein: CASSPQGEHYGYTF

CDR3 length: 14
D gene: TRBD2
V gene: TRBV27
J gene: TRBJ2-4
clone size: NA
CDR3 DNA: TGTGCCAGCAGTCTCGGGGGGGTGAAAAACATTCAGTACTTC
CDR3 protein: CASSLGGVKNIQYF

CDR3 length: 15
D gene: TRBD2
V gene: TRBV3-1/TRBV3-2
J gene: TRBJ2-2
clone size: NA
CDR3 DNA: TGTGCCAGCAGCCCTGCTAGCGGGGACACCGGGGAGCTGTTTTTT
CDR3 protein: CASSPASGDTGELFF

CDR3 length: 18
D gene: TRBD2
V gene: TRBV14
J gene: TRBJ2-3
clone size: NA
CDR3 DNA: TGTGCCAGCAGCAACCGGAGGACTAGCGGGGGGGGCACAGATACGCAGTATTTT
CDR3 protein: CASSNRRTSGGGTDTQYF

CDR3 length: 15
D gene: TRBD1
V gene: TRBV6-5
J gene: TRBJ2-2
clone size: once
CDR3 DNA: TGTGCCATCTCAAGGGGGCCTCAATACGGCGGGGAGCTGTTTTTT
CDR3 protein: CAISRGPQYGGELFF

CDR3 length: 16
D gene: NA
V gene: TRBV5-4
J gene: TRBJ1-2
clone size: NA
CDR3 DNA: TGTGCCAGCAGCTTGGGCCTTGGGCCTCCTAACTATGGCTACACCTTC
CDR3 protein: CASSLGLGPPNYGYTF

CDR3 length: 14
D gene: NA
V gene: TRBV2
J gene: TRBJ2-3
clone size: once
CDR3 DNA: TGTGCCACTGGGAGGGGGGGAAGGACAGATACGCAGTATTTT
CDR3 protein: CATGRGGRTDTQYF

CDR3 length: 16
D gene: TRBD1
V gene: TRBV19
J gene: TRBJ1-5
clone size: NA
CDR3 DNA: TGTGCCAGTAGTAGGGACAGCGCTTCGGATTATCAGCCCCAGCATTTT
CDR3 protein: CASSRDSASDYQPQHF

CDR3 length: 16
D gene: NA
V gene: TRBV4-2
J gene: TRBJ1-2
clone size: NA
CDR3 DNA: TGTGCCAGCAGCCAAGTACAGGGCGCAACTAACTATGGCTACACCTTC
CDR3 protein: CASSQVQGATNYGYTF

CDR3 length: 15
D gene: NA
V gene: TRBV19
J gene: TRBJ1-1
clone size: once
CDR3 DNA: TGTGCCAGTACCCAACCGGGACATCTGAACACTGAAGCTTTCTTT
CDR3 protein: CASTQPGHLNTEAFF

CDR3 length: 15
D gene: TRBD1
V gene: TRBV6-1
J gene: TRBJ1-6
clone size: few
CDR3 DNA: TGTGCCAGCAGTGAAGGGGACAGCTATAATTCACCCCTCCACTTT
CDR3 protein: CASSEGDSYNSPLHF

CDR3 length: 15
D gene: TRBD1
V gene: TRBV7-6
J gene: TRBJ1-4
clone size: NA
CDR3 DNA: TGTGCCAGCAGCCCTAGGACAGGGGCGGGGGAAAAACTGTTTTTT
CDR3 protein: CASSPRTGAGEKLFF

CDR3 length: 16
D gene: TRBD1
V gene: TRBV7-2
J gene: TRBJ1-1
clone size: NA
CDR3 DNA: TGTGCCAGCAGCGCCGGGACAGAGCCACAGGTTCCTGAAGCTTTCTTT
CDR3 protein: CASSAGTEPQVPEAFF

CDR3 length: 12
D gene: TRBD1
V gene: TRBV12-3/TRBV12-4
J gene: TRBJ1-2
clone size: NA
CDR3 DNA: TGTGCCAGCAGCGGACAGGGGTATGGCTACACCTTC
CDR3 protein: CASSGQGYGYTF

CDR3 length: 14
D gene: TRBD1
V gene: TRBV19
J gene: TRBJ1-4
clone size: few
CDR3 DNA: TGTGCCAGTAGTATTACAGGGGCTAATGAAAAACTGTTTTTT
CDR3 protein: CASSITGANEKLFF

CDR3 length: 14
D gene: TRBD1
V gene: TRBV19
J gene: TRBJ2-3
clone size: few
CDR3 DNA: TGTGCCAGTCGACAGGGGGCCGGCACAGATACGCAGTATTTT
CDR3 protein: CASRQGAGTDTQYF

CDR3 length: 15
D gene: TRBD1
V gene: TRBV6-5
J gene: TRBJ2-5
clone size: NA
CDR3 DNA: TGTGCCAGCAGCCCGGGACAGGGCAGGGAAGAGACCCAGTACTTC
CDR3 protein: CASSPGQGREETQYF

CDR3 length: 15
D gene: TRBD1
V gene: TRBV19
J gene: TRBJ1-4
clone size: NA
CDR3 DNA: TGTGCCAGTGGACCCCCGGGACAGACTAATGAAAAACTGTTTTTT
CDR3 protein: CASGPPGQTNEKLFF

CDR3 length: 13
D gene: NA
V gene: TRBV29-1
J gene: TRBJ2-5
clone size: NA
CDR3 DNA: TGCAGCACTTATGGAGGAATAAGAGAGACCCAGTACTTC
CDR3 protein: CSTYGGIRETQYF